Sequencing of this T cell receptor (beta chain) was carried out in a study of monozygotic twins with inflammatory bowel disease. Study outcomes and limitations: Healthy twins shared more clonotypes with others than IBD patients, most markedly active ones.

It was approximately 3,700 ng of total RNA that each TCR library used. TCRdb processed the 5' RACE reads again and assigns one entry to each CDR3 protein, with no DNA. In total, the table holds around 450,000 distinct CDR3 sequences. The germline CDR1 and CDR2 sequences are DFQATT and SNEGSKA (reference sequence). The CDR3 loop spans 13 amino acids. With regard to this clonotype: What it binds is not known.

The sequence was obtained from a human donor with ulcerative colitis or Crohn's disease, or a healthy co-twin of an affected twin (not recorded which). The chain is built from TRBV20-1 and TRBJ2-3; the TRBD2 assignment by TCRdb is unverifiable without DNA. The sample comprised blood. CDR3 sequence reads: CSASSPITDTQYF.